This T cell receptor (beta chain) was identified in a study of Graves' ophthalmopathy and Graves' hyperthyroidism. V lost 6 bases to trimming and J lost 0 bases, with 12 bases between them. Looked up from germline, CDR1 is WNHNN and CDR2 is SYGVQD (reference sequence). This CDR3 comprises 15 residues. Ophthalmopathic donors had moderate-to-severe activity, CAS ≥3 and NOSPECS ≥4, with disease that had lasted under 3 months. Study-wide results and caveats: Ophthalmopathy progression was predicted by the model at about 70% sensitivity and under 75% specificity. Clonotypes were expanded in thyroid at above 0.001 frequency, and most also appeared in blood.

Regarding this clonotype: Its antigen is as yet unknown.

The study amplified TCR beta CDR3 regions using RNA transcripts. First-round RT-PCR relied on HTBI primers, and a second-round multiplex PCR came next. TCRdb analysed the multiplex PCR reads with MiXCR anew, one entry per CDR3 protein. Of around 670,000 distinct CDR3 sequences listed, around 40% are singletons. This receptor was taken from an adult man with Graves' ophthalmopathy. Source material: peripheral blood. This chain joins TRBV10-1 and TRBJ1-5; D might be TRBD1 (6 bases). The CDR3 spells CASRQGTYSNQPQHF. The CDR3 region has the DNA TGCGCCAGCAGGCAGGGGACGTATAGCAATCAGCCCCAGCATTTT.